The 19 T cell receptor beta chains below were found in one sample sequenced in a study of blood T cell repertoires in COVID-19. The method was immunoSEQ multiplex PCR; TCRdb's version includes in-frame clones alone and lacks a portion of them. This sample has a few hundred thousand clones, with about 89% found just once. What was sequenced was peripheral blood. All receptors come from a man aged 40-49 years who had recovered from COVID-19.

V is TRBV10-2 and J is TRBJ2-1; D is ambiguous. V was pared by 7 bases and J by 1 base, with 11 bases between. In germline, CDR1 is WSHSY, CDR2 SAAADI. The CDR3 totals 14 residues. CDR3 in amino acids: CASTMIGSYNEQFF. The CDR3 DNA sequence: TGCGCCAGCACCATGATCGGGTCCTACAATGAGCAGTTCTTC.

The chain joins TRBV5-6 to TRBJ1-3; possibly TRBD1 for D (6 bases). Germline V lookup: CDR1 SGHDT, CDR2 YYEEEE. This CDR3 spans 14 amino acids. V was shortened by 1 base and J by 5 bases, with 10 bases between the two germline ends. CDR3 sequence (DNA): TGTGCCAGCAGCTTGCCGGGGGGCCGAAACACCATATATTTT. It translates to CASSLPGGRNTIYF.

V is TRBV4-2 and J is TRBJ2-1; the D is unclear. V was shortened by 1 base and J by 12 bases, with 10 bases between the two germline ends. Germline CDR1 reads LGHNA; CDR2 reads YNFKEQ. This CDR3 region has 12 residues. CDR3 sequence (DNA): TGTGCCAGCAGCCAAGGTATGGCTGGGCAGTTCTTC. Translating gives CASSQGMAGQFF.

CDR3 in amino acids: CASSFAARISTDTQYF. CDR3 nucleotide sequence: TGTGCCAGCAGCTTCGCAGCGAGAATTAGCACAGATACGCAGTATTTT. The rearrangement links TRBV11-1 to TRBJ2-3; D gene uncertain. CDR3 length equals 16 residues. The V and J ends lost 3 bases and 0 bases respectively, with 13 bases between them. CDR1 is SGHAT, CDR2 FQDESV, per germline (reference sequence).

The genes are TRBV13 and TRBJ1-3; D ambiguous. The V and J ends lost 1 base and 0 bases respectively, with 7 bases between them. Germline V gives CDR1 PRHDT, CDR2 FYEKMQ (reference sequence). There are 15 residues in the CDR3. For the CDR3, the DNA is TGTGCCAGCAGCTTAGTGGCAGGCTCTGGAAACACCATATATTTT. Its protein product is CASSLVAGSGNTIYF.

The CDR3 here is CASSPTVGQGRRLFF. The CDR3 region has the DNA TGTGCCAGCAGCCCAACGGTGGGACAGGGCCGTCGACTGTTTTTT. This chain links TRBV9 with TRBJ1-4; 9 bases map to TRBD1. Germline trimming cut 4 bases from V and 13 bases from J; bases unmatched to any gene: 14. The germline V gene encodes CDR1 SGDLS and CDR2 YYNGEE. The CDR3 spans 15 residues.

The chain carries TRBV6-1 and TRBJ1-6; D ambiguous. Germline CDR1 is MNHNS and CDR2 is SASEGT. The CDR3 loop spans 14 amino acids. Trimming removed 8 bases at V and 9 bases at J, with 17 bases between. CDR3 amino acids: CASEGGHSASPLHF. The DNA for the CDR3 is TGTGCCAGCGAGGGCGGGCACTCGGCTTCACCCCTCCACTTT.

The chain is built from TRBV6-5 and TRBJ1-5, with D hard to call. In germline, CDR1 is MNHEY, CDR2 SVGAGI. V was pared by 6 bases and J by 2 bases, with 8 bases between. The CDR3 runs 13 residues. DNA for the CDR3: TGTGCCAGCAGGCGAGAAGGCAATCAGCCCCAGCATTTT. This codes for CASRREGNQPQHF.

The rearrangement links TRBV14 to TRBJ1-6, with 11 bases identical to TRBD1. This CDR3 is 15 amino acids long. V shed 1 base, J shed 9 bases, and the junction held 2 bases outside the gene matches. Per the germline V gene, CDR1 is SGHDN and CDR2 is FVKESK. The CDR3 loop is CASSQVGQGASPLHF. CDR3 sequence (DNA): TGTGCCAGCAGCCAAGTCGGACAGGGGGCTTCACCCCTCCACTTT.

This chain joins TRBV11-2 and TRBJ1-2; no clear D gene. V was clipped by 3 bases and J by 7 bases, with 9 bases between them. Germline lookup yields CDR1 SGHAT and CDR2 FQNNGV. CDR3 length equals 12 residues. The CDR3 is CASSFTAGGYTF. The DNA of the CDR3 is TGTGCCAGCAGCTTTACAGCGGGTGGCTACACCTTC.

This chain links TRBV5-6 with TRBJ1-2; D remains ambiguous. Trimming removed 0 bases at V and 4 bases at J, with 13 bases between. Per the germline V gene, CDR1 is SGHDT and CDR2 is YYEEEE. The CDR3 is 15 amino acids. CDR3 sequence reads: CASSLVGGLTYGYTF. The CDR3 DNA follows: TGTGCCAGCAGCTTGGTGGGAGGGCTCACCTATGGCTACACCTTC. Complete variable domain (other parts from reference TRBV5-6 and TRBJ1-2): DAGVTQSPTHLIKTRGQQVTLRCSPKSGHDTVSWYQQALGQGPQFIFQYYEEEERQRGNFPDRFSGHQFPNYSSELNVNALLLGDSALYLCASSLVGGLTYGYTFGSGTRLTVV.

The CDR3 nucleotides read TGCAGCGCTCGACACAGGGAATACACTGAAGCTTTCTTT. Residues: CSARHREYTEAFF. The rearrangement joins TRBV29-1 to TRBJ1-1; a possible D gene is TRBD1 (6 bases). The CDR3 contains 13 residues. Germline V gene data show CDR1 as SQVTM and CDR2 as ANQGSEA. Trimming removed 7 bases at V and 3 bases at J, with 15 bases between.

V usage is TRBV18 and J usage is TRBJ2-5; TRBD1 might be the D (6 bases). Germline V gene data show CDR1 as KGHSH and CDR2 as LQKENI. Trimming removed 4 bases at V and 2 bases at J, with 14 bases between. This CDR3 contains 15 residues. The CDR3 DNA is TGTGCCAGCTCACGATTCGGGACAACTCAAGAGACCCAGTACTTC. It is translated as CASSRFGTTQETQYF.

V and J are TRBV7-3 and TRBJ2-3; D gene uncertain. V lost 5 bases to trimming and J lost 4 bases, with 16 bases between them. The CDR3 is 15 amino acids. The germline V gene has CDR1 SGHTA and CDR2 FQGTGA. The CDR3 reads CASSPSAERADTQYF. In DNA form, the CDR3 reads TGTGCCAGCAGCCCGTCAGCCGAGCGTGCAGATACGCAGTATTTT.

The chain has TRBV2 and TRBJ2-6; the D is unclear. Germline V gene data show CDR1 as SNHLY and CDR2 as FYNNEI. V was shortened by 6 bases and J by 12 bases, with 9 bases between the two germline ends. The CDR3 covers 11 residues. Here the CDR3 reads CASRLAGVLTF. The CDR3 DNA reads TGTGCCAGCAGGCTCGCCGGCGTCCTGACTTTC.

In its sample, this clone was seen a few times. The chain has TRBV5-1 and TRBJ2-7, with D maybe TRBD1 (6 bases). With 0 bases removed from V and 5 bases from J, the gap between germline ends came to 12 bases. CDR3 length: 14 residues. Germline V gives CDR1 SGHRS, CDR2 YFSETQ. CDR3 in DNA: TGCGCCAGCAGCTTGGTTGGGACAACCCACGAGCAGTACTTC. Amino acids: CASSLVGTTHEQYF.

This chain connects TRBV18 to TRBJ1-2; 8 positions match TRBD1. The J segment lost 0 bases and the V segment lost 3 bases, leaving 6 bases of the junction unmatched. The CDR3 has 16 amino acids. From germline, CDR1 is KGHSH and CDR2 LQKENI. The CDR3 DNA is TGTGCCAGCTCACCGACAGGACAGGGAGCTAACTATGGCTACACCTTC. Protein product: CASSPTGQGANYGYTF. The whole variable domain, remainder taken from reference TRBV18 and TRBJ1-2, is NAGVMQNPRHLVRRRGQEARLRCSPMKGHSHVYWYRQLPEEGLKFMVYLQKENIIDESGMPKERFSAEFPKEGPSILRIQQVVRGDSAAYFCASSPTGQGANYGYTFGSGTRLTVV.

This chain joins TRBV9 and TRBJ1-1; 8 bases fit TRBD1. Germline CDR1 reads SGDLS; CDR2 reads YYNGEE. This CDR3 contains 15 residues. J was trimmed by 0 bases and V by 4 bases; bases with no gene match: 5. CDR3 residues: CASSPRTGLNTEAFF. CDR3 DNA: TGTGCCAGCAGCCCTAGGACAGGGTTGAACACTGAAGCTTTCTTT.

This rearrangement joins TRBV6-4 to TRBJ2-2; D gene unclear. Germline CDR1 reads MRHNA; CDR2 reads SNTAGT. V was pared by 8 bases and J by 2 bases, with 6 bases between. The CDR3 totals 12 residues. The CDR3 protein is CASPVNTGELFF. CDR3 coding DNA: TGTGCCAGCCCCGTCAACACCGGGGAGCTGTTTTTT.